The rows below give T cell receptor beta chains drawn from one sample of a study of beta chain features in type 1 diabetes. The method was immunoSEQ multiplex PCR; TCRdb's version includes in-frame clones alone and lacks a portion of them. The sample records about 700,000 clones, about an eighth being singletons. The sample was naive CD4+ T cells from blood. These receptors were taken from a man aged 18 to 29 with type 1 diabetes. CDR3s include the opening cysteine and the closing phenylalanine or tryptophan. Fields, in order: V gene, J gene, D gene, clone size, CDR3 protein, CDR3 DNA. The D gene is left open where the match is weak. Clone size is given for some rows only: seen once, a few or many times, or a class if the clone is expanded.

v_gene: TRBV4-1; j_gene: TRBJ2-7; d_gene: TRBD1; abundance: NA; CDR3aa: CASSQVQGASYEQYF; CDR3nt: TGCGCCAGCAGCCAAGTCCAGGGGGCATCCTACGAGCAGTACTTC
v_gene: TRBV5-4; j_gene: TRBJ2-3; d_gene: TRBD1; abundance: few; CDR3aa: CASSFGQGEADTQYF; CDR3nt: TGTGCCAGCAGCTTTGGACAGGGGGAGGCAGATACGCAGTATTTT
v_gene: TRBV30; j_gene: TRBJ1-1; d_gene: NA; abundance: NA; CDR3aa: CAWIRPAGTEAFF; CDR3nt: TGTGCCTGGATCCGGCCCGCGGGCACTGAAGCTTTCTTT
v_gene: TRBV9; j_gene: TRBJ1-2; d_gene: NA; abundance: NA; CDR3aa: CASSVEQDYGYTF; CDR3nt: TGTGCCAGCAGCGTAGAACAGGATTATGGCTACACCTTC
v_gene: TRBV10-2; j_gene: TRBJ1-1; d_gene: TRBD1; abundance: NA; CDR3aa: CASSPGTGGTEAFF; CDR3nt: TGCGCCAGCAGTCCCGGGACAGGGGGCACTGAAGCTTTCTTT
v_gene: TRBV7-3; j_gene: TRBJ1-1; d_gene: TRBD1; abundance: few; CDR3aa: CASSPGTGGTEAFF; CDR3nt: TGTGCCAGCAGCCCCGGAACAGGGGGCACTGAAGCTTTCTTT
v_gene: TRBV27; j_gene: TRBJ2-5; d_gene: TRBD2; abundance: few; CDR3aa: CASSRRLSGVPQETQYF; CDR3nt: TGTGCCAGCAGTCGTCGGCTTAGCGGGGTACCCCAAGAGACCCAGTACTTC
v_gene: TRBV9; j_gene: TRBJ1-1; d_gene: NA; abundance: few; CDR3aa: CASSSNDNTEAFF; CDR3nt: TGTGCCAGCAGCTCCAACGACAACACTGAAGCTTTCTTT
v_gene: TRBV30; j_gene: TRBJ1-2; d_gene: NA; abundance: few; CDR3aa: CASSPDRNYGYTF; CDR3nt: TGCGCCTCCTCCCCTGACAGGAACTATGGCTACACCTTC
v_gene: TRBV6-5; j_gene: TRBJ2-7; d_gene: NA; abundance: few; CDR3aa: CASSASSYEQYF; CDR3nt: TGTGCCAGCAGTGCCTCCTCCTACGAGCAGTACTTC
v_gene: TRBV7-9; j_gene: TRBJ1-1; d_gene: TRBD1; abundance: NA; CDR3aa: CASSPRTGNTEAFF; CDR3nt: TGTGCCAGCAGCCCCCGGACAGGGAACACTGAAGCTTTCTTT
v_gene: TRBV7-9; j_gene: TRBJ2-3; d_gene: TRBD1; abundance: NA; CDR3aa: CASSPGQGPDTQYF; CDR3nt: TGTGCCAGCAGCCCCGGACAGGGTCCAGATACGCAGTATTTT
v_gene: TRBV30; j_gene: TRBJ2-1; d_gene: TRBD2; abundance: NA; CDR3aa: CAWTYQTGGRFF; CDR3nt: TGTGCCTGGACCTACCAAACGGGGGGGAGGTTCTTC
v_gene: TRBV4-1; j_gene: TRBJ1-1; d_gene: NA; abundance: few; CDR3aa: CASSQHPGMNTEAFF; CDR3nt: TGCGCCAGCAGCCAGCATCCAGGGATGAACACTGAAGCTTTCTTT
v_gene: TRBV20-1; j_gene: TRBJ1-2; d_gene: NA; abundance: few; CDR3aa: CSAQFNYGYTF; CDR3nt: TGCAGTGCGCAGTTTAACTATGGCTACACCTTC
v_gene: TRBV2; j_gene: TRBJ2-2; d_gene: NA; abundance: few; CDR3aa: CASTPASPNTGELFF; CDR3nt: TGTGCCAGCACCCCAGCATCCCCGAACACCGGGGAGCTGTTTTTT
v_gene: TRBV27; j_gene: TRBJ2-7; d_gene: TRBD1; abundance: NA; CDR3aa: CASSQVGRGRSYEQYF; CDR3nt: TGTGCCAGCAGTCAGGTCGGCAGGGGGAGATCCTACGAGCAGTACTTC
v_gene: TRBV5-1; j_gene: TRBJ2-2; d_gene: NA; abundance: NA; CDR3aa: CASIPGTSGELFF; CDR3nt: TGCGCCAGCATTCCCGGTACCTCCGGGGAGCTGTTTTTT
v_gene: TRBV7-3; j_gene: TRBJ2-7; d_gene: TRBD1; abundance: NA; CDR3aa: CASSTGGTAYEQYF; CDR3nt: TGTGCCAGCAGCACAGGGGGAACAGCCTACGAGCAGTACTTC
v_gene: TRBV7-9; j_gene: TRBJ2-3; d_gene: NA; abundance: NA; CDR3aa: CASSFDRVTDTQYF; CDR3nt: TGTGCCAGCAGCTTTGACAGAGTCACAGATACGCAGTATTTT
v_gene: TRBV19; j_gene: TRBJ1-2; d_gene: NA; abundance: few; CDR3aa: CASNPEPMYYGYTF; CDR3nt: TGTGCCAGTAATCCCGAGCCTATGTACTATGGCTACACCTTC
v_gene: TRBV29-1; j_gene: TRBJ1-3; d_gene: TRBD1; abundance: NA; CDR3aa: CSVRDSSGNTIYF; CDR3nt: TGCAGCGTTAGGGACAGCTCTGGAAACACCATATATTTT
v_gene: TRBV5-1; j_gene: TRBJ2-5; d_gene: TRBD1; abundance: few; CDR3aa: CASSLDRGEETQYF; CDR3nt: TGCGCCAGCAGCTTGGACAGGGGAGAGGAGACCCAGTACTTC
v_gene: TRBV19; j_gene: TRBJ1-5; d_gene: NA; abundance: NA; CDR3aa: CASSPQGHQIYSNQPQHF; CDR3nt: TGTGCCAGTAGTCCCCAAGGGCACCAAATTTATAGCAATCAGCCCCAGCATTTT
v_gene: TRBV9; j_gene: TRBJ2-1; d_gene: NA; abundance: NA; CDR3aa: CASSVGMQRYNEQFF; CDR3nt: TGTGCCAGCAGCGTAGGAATGCAACGTTACAATGAGCAGTTCTTC
v_gene: TRBV5-6; j_gene: TRBJ1-3; d_gene: NA; abundance: few; CDR3aa: CASSFPPGNTIYF; CDR3nt: TGTGCCAGCAGCTTTCCTCCTGGAAACACCATATATTTT
v_gene: TRBV7-2; j_gene: TRBJ1-5; d_gene: NA; abundance: NA; CDR3aa: CASSSGTIGNQPQHF; CDR3nt: TGTGCCAGCAGCTCCGGGACAATCGGCAATCAGCCCCAGCATTTT
v_gene: TRBV10-3; j_gene: TRBJ2-7; d_gene: NA; abundance: NA; CDR3aa: CATIGLLGDEQYF; CDR3nt: TGTGCCACCATCGGACTTCTCGGGGACGAGCAGTACTTC
v_gene: TRBV5-4; j_gene: TRBJ1-2; d_gene: TRBD1; abundance: few; CDR3aa: CASSLDRGQDYGYTF; CDR3nt: TGTGCCAGCAGCCTCGACAGGGGGCAAGACTATGGCTACACCTTC
v_gene: TRBV19; j_gene: TRBJ2-5; d_gene: NA; abundance: few; CDR3aa: CASSTGPGRTQYF; CDR3nt: TGTGCCAGTAGTACCGGACCCGGGCGGACCCAGTACTTC
v_gene: TRBV6-6; j_gene: TRBJ2-1; d_gene: NA; abundance: NA; CDR3aa: CASSPGHNEQFF; CDR3nt: TGTGCCAGCAGTCCTGGACACAATGAGCAGTTCTTC
v_gene: TRBV21-1; j_gene: TRBJ1-5; d_gene: NA; abundance: few; CDR3aa: CASSILDRGRQPQHF; CDR3nt: TGTGCCAGCAGCATACTTGACAGGGGTCGGCAGCCCCAGCATTTT
v_gene: TRBV21-1; j_gene: TRBJ1-2; d_gene: NA; abundance: NA; CDR3aa: CASSSPGTHNYGYTF; CDR3nt: TGTGCCAGCAGCAGCCCAGGGACCCACAACTATGGCTACACCTTC
v_gene: TRBV16; j_gene: TRBJ1-1; d_gene: TRBD1; abundance: few; CDR3aa: CASSQNRGLETEAFF; CDR3nt: TGTGCCAGCAGCCAGAACAGGGGGCTGGAGACTGAAGCTTTCTTT
v_gene: TRBV15; j_gene: TRBJ2-3; d_gene: TRBD1; abundance: NA; CDR3aa: CATSRDRGHTQYF; CDR3nt: TGTGCCACCAGCAGGGACAGGGGTCATACGCAGTATTTT
v_gene: TRBV6-5; j_gene: TRBJ1-4; d_gene: NA; abundance: NA; CDR3aa: CASSYSGIREEKLFF; CDR3nt: TGTGCCAGCAGTTACTCCGGGATCCGCGAAGAAAAACTGTTTTTT
v_gene: TRBV30; j_gene: TRBJ1-3; d_gene: NA; abundance: NA; CDR3aa: CAWTRAGSSGNTIYF; CDR3nt: TGTGCCTGGACTCGCGCGGGGAGCTCTGGAAACACCATATATTTT
v_gene: TRBV18; j_gene: TRBJ2-5; d_gene: NA; abundance: few; CDR3aa: CATPVGETQYF; CDR3nt: TGTGCCACCCCCGTCGGAGAGACCCAGTACTTC
v_gene: TRBV6-6; j_gene: TRBJ1-2; d_gene: NA; abundance: few; CDR3aa: CASNTVRDGNNYGYTF; CDR3nt: TGTGCCAGCAACACCGTCCGGGACGGCAATAACTATGGCTACACCTTC
v_gene: TRBV19; j_gene: TRBJ2-3; d_gene: NA; abundance: NA; CDR3aa: CASSDSSITDTQYF; CDR3nt: TGTGCCAGTAGCGACAGCAGCATCACAGATACGCAGTATTTT
v_gene: TRBV5-1; j_gene: TRBJ1-1; d_gene: NA; abundance: NA; CDR3aa: CASSSWTVNTEAFF; CDR3nt: TGCGCCAGCAGCTCTTGGACGGTGAACACTGAAGCTTTCTTT
v_gene: TRBV6-5; j_gene: TRBJ1-5; d_gene: NA; abundance: few; CDR3aa: CASSPLGLWQPQHF; CDR3nt: TGTGCCAGCAGTCCGCTGGGGCTCTGGCAGCCCCAGCATTTT
v_gene: TRBV19; j_gene: TRBJ1-1; d_gene: NA; abundance: few; CDR3aa: CASSRGGNTEAFF; CDR3nt: TGTGCCAGTAGTCGAGGGGGGAACACTGAAGCTTTCTTT
v_gene: TRBV30; j_gene: TRBJ2-3; d_gene: NA; abundance: NA; CDR3aa: CAWSVLSEDTQYF; CDR3nt: TGTGCCTGGAGTGTCCTCAGCGAAGATACGCAGTATTTT
v_gene: TRBV7-6; j_gene: TRBJ2-1; d_gene: TRBD1; abundance: NA; CDR3aa: CASSPTGGQGLLGEQFF; CDR3nt: TGTGCCAGCAGCCCCACCGGTGGACAGGGGCTGTTAGGTGAGCAGTTCTTC
v_gene: TRBV7-9; j_gene: TRBJ2-7; d_gene: NA; abundance: NA; CDR3aa: CATQVPQGSSYEQYF; CDR3nt: TGTGCCACCCAAGTACCGCAGGGGAGCTCCTACGAGCAGTACTTC
v_gene: TRBV29-1; j_gene: TRBJ1-1; d_gene: TRBD1; abundance: NA; CDR3aa: CSAGQGGTEAFF; CDR3nt: TGCAGCGCAGGACAGGGAGGCACTGAAGCTTTCTTT
v_gene: TRBV6-1; j_gene: TRBJ2-5; d_gene: NA; abundance: NA; CDR3aa: CASSEALARETQYF; CDR3nt: TGTGCCAGCAGTGAAGCACTAGCCAGAGAGACCCAGTACTTC
v_gene: TRBV19; j_gene: TRBJ2-5; d_gene: TRBD2; abundance: NA; CDR3aa: CASSPLAGVEETQYF; CDR3nt: TGTGCCAGTAGTCCACTAGCGGGGGTGGAGGAGACCCAGTACTTC
v_gene: TRBV10-3; j_gene: TRBJ2-2; d_gene: NA; abundance: few; CDR3aa: CAISDNREGSGELFF; CDR3nt: TGTGCCATCAGTGACAACAGGGAGGGGTCCGGGGAGCTGTTTTTT
v_gene: TRBV12-5; j_gene: TRBJ1-2; d_gene: NA; abundance: NA; CDR3aa: CASGFEAGYTF; CDR3nt: TGTGCTAGTGGTTTTGAGGCTGGCTACACCTTC
v_gene: TRBV5-4; j_gene: TRBJ2-5; d_gene: NA; abundance: few; CDR3aa: CASSRTNKETQYF; CDR3nt: TGTGCCAGCAGCAGGACAAACAAGGAGACCCAGTACTTC
v_gene: TRBV1; j_gene: TRBJ1-5; d_gene: NA; abundance: NA; CDR3aa: CTSTPTPHQPQHF; CDR3nt: TGCACCAGCACTCCGACACCGCATCAGCCCCAGCATTTT
v_gene: TRBV18; j_gene: TRBJ2-7; d_gene: TRBD1; abundance: NA; CDR3aa: CASSPYRGINEQYF; CDR3nt: TGTGCCAGCTCACCTTACAGGGGAATCAACGAGCAGTACTTC